One sample yielded the 15 T cell receptor beta chains listed below, sequenced in a study of blood T cells in healthy people across ages. The authors ran a second PCR of 7 to 11 cycles using a sample-barcoded 5' primer and a J-beta primer mix. TCRdb recomputed calls from the 5' RACE reads with MiXCR, one row per CDR3 protein. The table has roughly 560,000 distinct CDR3 sequences, about 24% seen once. The same specimen was also included in a second study, on T cells of mothers and their children.

Specimen: blood. The source is a boy between 10 and 17 years old in good health.

This clonotype was seen more than once but under ten times. The chain couples TRBV7-8 to TRBJ1-1; D is possibly TRBD1 (6 bases). The CDR3 totals 15 residues. CDR1 is SGHVS and CDR2 is FQNEAQ in the germline V gene. The V gene lost 5 bases and the J gene lost 0 bases, with 13 bases spanning the gap. The CDR3 DNA sequence: TGTGCCAGCAGCCCCCAGGGGACGGTGAACACTGAAGCTTTCTTT. Residues: CASSPQGTVNTEAFF.

V and J are TRBV21-1 and TRBJ2-1; the D call of TRBD2 is as the table states it, not checked on the DNA. TRBV21-1 is given as a pseudogene. The CDR3 is 17 amino acids. The CDR3 sequence: CASSPWTSGGRKDEQFF. CDR3 DNA: TGTGCCAGCAGCCCGTGGACTAGCGGGGGGAGGAAGGATGAGCAGTTCTTC.

This clonotype was detected a few times. The rearrangement links TRBV5-1 to TRBJ2-1; D is tentatively TRBD1 or TRBD2 (5 bases each). With 4 bases removed from V and 5 bases from J, the gap between germline ends came to 28 bases. Germline V gene sequence: CDR1 SGHRS, CDR2 YFSETQ. The CDR3 is 19 residues long. CDR3 residues: CASSLRPGRRVASNNEQFF. CDR3 bases: TGCGCCAGCAGCCTCCGTCCGGGACGAAGGGTAGCGTCTAACAATGAGCAGTTCTTC.

Notes on this clonotype: Compared with germline, one end of the junction differs, possibly owing to a read error. The chain is built from TRBV15 and TRBJ2-3; D may be TRBD1 (6 bases). The CDR3 extends over 15 amino acids. Germline-derived CDR1 and CDR2 are LNHNV and YYDKDF (reference sequence). Here the CDR3 reads CATSSGGLTTDTQNF. The CDR3 nucleotides read TGTGCCACCAGCAGTGGGGGCCTGACCACAGATACGCAGAATTTT.

The genes are TRBV6-5 and TRBJ2-5, with a weak D call TRBD1 (6 bases). V lost 2 bases and J lost 2, with 9 bases in between. This CDR3 contains 14 residues. Germline CDR1 reads MNHEY; CDR2 reads SVGAGI. The CDR3 here is CASSYIGQQETQYF. As DNA, the CDR3 is TGTGCCAGCAGTTACATCGGACAGCAAGAGACCCAGTACTTC.

The chain joins TRBV5-1 to TRBJ2-1, with 15 bases fitting TRBD2. Germline loops: CDR1 SGHRS, CDR2 YFSETQ. The length of the CDR3 is 17 residues. With 5 bases clipped from V and 5 bases from J, the junction kept 8 bases outside the gene matches. The CDR3 DNA reads TGCGCCAGCAGACCAGGACTAGCGGGGGGGTTTAACAATGAGCAGTTCTTC. Encoded protein: CASRPGLAGGFNNEQFF.

This clonotype was found a few times. The rearrangement links TRBV6-6 to TRBJ2-7, with D possibly TRBD1 on 5 matching bases. Germline CDR1 MNHNY, CDR2 SVGAGI (reference sequence). V lost 6 bases to trimming and J lost 0 bases, with 15 bases between them. The CDR3 consists of 15 residues. CDR3 coding DNA: TGTGCCAGCAGCAACATCGCCAGGGCCTCCTACGAGCAGTACTTC. Translated: CASSNIARASYEQYF.

This clonotype was recorded a few times. The chain joins TRBV7-3 to TRBJ1-2; 7 nucleotides line up with TRBD1. Germline-derived CDR1 and CDR2 are SGHTA and FQGTGA. The CDR3 contains 20 residues. With 2 bases clipped from V and 1 base from J, the junction kept 19 bases outside the gene matches. CDR3 nucleotides: TGTGCCAGCAGCTTATTTGCTTCTCTCCCCGGGACAGACTTTAACTATGGCTACACCTTC. Translation: CASSLFASLPGTDFNYGYTF.

The chain has TRBV4-3 and TRBJ1-2, with TRBD1 identical over 7 bases. The germline gives CDR1 LGHNA, CDR2 YSLEER. V trimming: 0 bases; J trimming: 4 bases; junction bases outside the gene matches: 14. The CDR3 totals 18 residues. DNA of the CDR3: TGCGCCAGCAGCCAAGATCTTGGACAGGCCGTTAACATCTATGGCTACACCTTC. It translates to CASSQDLGQAVNIYGYTF.

V usage is TRBV9 and J usage is TRBJ1-2, with D hard to call. Germline values: CDR1 SGDLS, CDR2 YYNGEE. V was pared by 0 bases and J by 8 bases, with 11 bases between. The CDR3 length is 13 residues. As DNA, the CDR3 is TGTGCCAGCAGCGTAGATCTGGTCGGGGGCTACACCTTC. It encodes CASSVDLVGGYTF.

In its sample, this clonotype was seen a few times. The V call is TRBV7-3, the J call TRBJ2-7; TRBD1 matches 10 bases. V was pared by 2 bases and J by 11 bases, with 6 bases of the junction left unmatched. Per germline, CDR1 SGHTA and CDR2 FQGTGA. The CDR3 has 13 amino acids. The CDR3 is CASSLAQGQGKYF. The DNA of the CDR3 is TGTGCCAGCAGCTTAGCCCAGGGACAGGGGAAGTACTTC.

The J gene is TRBJ2-5, the V gene TRBV7-2; D possibly corresponds to TRBD1 (5 bases). From germline, CDR1 is SGHTA and CDR2 FQGNSA. Trimming shortened V by 7 bases and J by 4 bases, and 13 bases separated the two germline ends. This CDR3 region has 13 residues. DNA for the CDR3: TGTGCCAGCACCTCGTGGGGCACAGAGACCCAGTACTTC. Residues: CASTSWGTETQYF. Combining the CDR3 with reference TRBV7-2 and TRBJ2-5 gives the whole variable domain GAGVSQSPSNKVTEKGKDVELRCDPISGHTALYWYRQSLGQGLEFLIYFQGNSAPDKSGLPSDRFSAERTGGSVSTLTIQRTQQEDSAVYLCASTSWGTETQYFGPGTRLLVL.

This clonotype was detected only a few times. The V and J genes are TRBV20-1 and TRBJ1-2; D possibly corresponds to TRBD1 (6 bases). V dropped 0 bases and J dropped 4 bases, with 12 bases sitting between them. CDR3 length: 14 amino acids. The germline CDR1 and CDR2 sequences are DFQATT and SNEGSKA (reference sequence). CDR3 amino acids: CSARDDRRPYGYTF. CDR3 DNA: TGCAGTGCTAGAGATGACAGGAGACCCTATGGCTACACCTTC.

V gene TRBV7-9 combines with J gene TRBJ1-6; no clear D gene. Trimming took off 1 base at V and 10 bases at J, with 5 bases between the two ends. This CDR3 contains 12 residues. From germline, CDR1 is SEHNR and CDR2 FQNEAQ (reference sequence). Here the CDR3 DNA reads TGTGCCAGCAGCTTAGGGGAATCACCCCTCCACTTT. It specifies CASSLGESPLHF. The variable domain in full, with the rest retrieved from reference TRBV7-9 and TRBJ1-6, is DTGVSQNPRHKITKRGQNVTFRCDPISEHNRLYWYRQTLGQGPEFLTYFQNEAQLEKSRLLSDRFSAERPKGSFSTLEIQRTEQGDSAMYLCASSLGESPLHFGNGTRLTVT.

V gene TRBV5-1 combines with J gene TRBJ2-2; D may be TRBD1 (5 bases). The CDR3 is 14 amino acids. CDR1 and CDR2 (germline): SGHRS, YFSETQ. V was clipped by 4 bases and J by 4 bases, with 11 bases between them. The CDR3 nucleotides read TGCGCCAGCAGCCGGCCAGGGTCCACCGGGGAGCTGTTTTTT. This codes for CASSRPGSTGELFF. The variable domain in full, completed from reference TRBV5-1 and TRBJ2-2, reads KAGVTQTPRYLIKTRGQQVTLSCSPISGHRSVSWYQQTPGQGLQFLFEYFSETQRNKGNFPGRFSGRQFSNSRSEMNVSTLELGDSALYLCASSRPGSTGELFFGEGSRLTVL.